Following are 28 T cell receptor beta chains from one sample sequenced in a study of T cells after yellow fever vaccination. Each CDR3 protein gets one entry after TCRdb re-called the 5' RACE reads with MiXCR. The sample has some 500,000 distinct CDR3 sequences; roughly 12% are singletons. This specimen was PBMCs, taken on the day of the yellow fever booster vaccination. These receptors all come from a man younger than 40 who received the YFV17D yellow fever vaccine.

This chain joins TRBV7-8 and TRBJ2-1, with 8 bases matching TRBD2. V lost 5 bases, J lost 7 bases, and 13 bases stayed unmatched. This CDR3 has 16 amino acids. Germline loops: CDR1 SGHVS, CDR2 FQNEAQ. Written as DNA, the CDR3 is TGTGCCAGCAGCCACCCCCTGACTAGCGTGGGAAATGAGCAGTTCTTC. This gives the protein CASSHPLTSVGNEQFF.

This clonotype was recorded at least ten times. This sequence joins TRBV20-1 and TRBJ2-7; 10 bases are a match to TRBD2. V lost 5 bases, J lost 6 bases, and 10 bases stayed unmatched. The CDR3 has 14 amino acids. Germline CDR1 and CDR2: DFQATT and SNEGSKA (reference sequence). CDR3 region: CSAGRGLASSEQYF. DNA for the CDR3: TGCAGTGCTGGTCGGGGACTAGCGAGTAGCGAGCAGTACTTC.

The CDR3, as DNA: TGTGCCAGCAGCGCAATACGGACTAGCGCCGAGGCCGGGGAGCTGTTTTTT. It codes for CASSAIRTSAEAGELFF. The chain combines TRBV7-2 with TRBJ2-2, with 9 bases identical to TRBD2. J was trimmed by 6 bases and V by 5 bases; bases with no gene match: 13. CDR1 is SGHTA and CDR2 is FQGNSA in the germline V gene. CDR3 length: 17 amino acids.

V usage is TRBV7-6 and J usage is TRBJ2-3; tentative D call: TRBD1 (6 bases). Looked up from germline, CDR1 is SGHVS and CDR2 is FNYEAQ. Deletions cut 5 bases from V and 12 bases from J, with 18 bases between. This CDR3 region has 13 residues. The CDR3 coding sequence is TGTGCCAGCAGCGGAAACGGACAGCCCCGTCAGTATTTT. Translated: CASSGNGQPRQYF.

V and J are TRBV4-3 and TRBJ2-1; possible D gene TRBD1, 6 bases. The CDR3 consists of 14 residues. Trimming took 3 bases from V and 4 from J, leaving 10 bases between them. Per the germline V gene, CDR1 is LGHNA and CDR2 is YSLEER. The CDR3 nucleotides read TGCGCCAGCAGCCATGGGACACCATACAATGAGCAGTTCTTC. The encoded protein is CASSHGTPYNEQFF.

Of note for this clonotype: The junction departs from germline at one end; a sequencing error may be responsible. Written as DNA, the CDR3 is TGCTGTGCTAGACCCACCGCCAGGGTGGGGTACAATGAGCAGTTCTTC. Protein product: CCARPTARVGYNEQFF. The chain is built from TRBV20-1 and TRBJ2-1; a possible D gene is TRBD1 (5 bases). CDR3 length: 16 residues. Germline V gene lookup returns CDR1 DFQATT and CDR2 SNEGSKA (reference sequence).

The sample holds a few counts of this clonotype. The gene calls are TRBV6-1 and TRBJ2-2; the match to TRBD1 covers 8 bases. This CDR3 spans 14 amino acids. Germline V CDR1 and CDR2: MNHNS, SASEGT. Trimming took 6 bases from V and 6 from J; bases not matched to a gene: 6. The CDR3 sequence: CASSRQGIAGELFF. CDR3 nucleotides: TGTGCCAGCAGCAGACAGGGGATCGCCGGGGAGCTGTTTTTT.

A few counts support this clonotype. The chain uses TRBV7-2 and TRBJ2-5; no clear D gene. The V gene's germline CDR1 is SGHTA and CDR2 FQGNSA. This CDR3 has 13 amino acids. Trimming took off 1 base at V and 5 bases at J, with 8 bases between the two ends. CDR3 loop: CASSLGPVETQYF. CDR3 nucleotide sequence: TGTGCCAGCAGCTTAGGTCCCGTCGAGACCCAGTACTTC.

This clonotype has just a few counts. The CDR3 protein is CASSQQTDTGTRTQYF. The CDR3 DNA reads TGTGCCAGCAGCCAACAGACAGACACCGGTACAAGGACCCAGTACTTC. This chain connects TRBV11-2 to TRBJ2-5; possibly TRBD1 for D (5 bases). CDR1 is SGHAT, CDR2 FQNNGV, per germline. Trimming removed 5 bases at V and 7 bases at J, with 23 bases between. The CDR3 consists of 16 residues.

Only a few counts were recorded for this clonotype. The chain has TRBV27 and TRBJ2-3, with 7 bases matching TRBD1. This CDR3 spans 16 amino acids. V gave up 4 bases and J gave up 0 bases; unmatched junction bases: 7. Germline V gene sequence: CDR1 MNHEY, CDR2 SMNVEV (reference sequence). In DNA form, the CDR3 reads TGTGCCAGCAGTTCCCTTGGACAGGTTAGCACAGATACGCAGTATTTT. This codes for CASSSLGQVSTDTQYF.

The chain uses TRBV28 and TRBJ2-1; 11 bases line up with TRBD2. This CDR3 has 15 residues. Germline V gene data show CDR1 as MDHEN and CDR2 as SYDVKM. Unmatched junction bases numbered 5, after V lost 6 bases and J lost 4 bases. In nucleotides, the CDR3 is TGTGCCAGCAGCCGGACTAGCGGGCTTTACAATGAGCAGTTCTTC. As protein: CASSRTSGLYNEQFF.

In its sample, this clonotype was seen a few times. The rearrangement links TRBV20-1 to TRBJ1-1, with 7 bases identical to TRBD1. Losses at the gene ends were 2 bases for V and 1 base for J; bases not matched to a gene: 4. The CDR3 has 14 residues. CDR1 is DFQATT and CDR2 is SNEGSKA in the germline V gene (reference sequence). For the CDR3, the DNA is TGCAGTGCTAGAACCTACAGGGGGAACACTGAAGCTTTCTTT. Amino acids: CSARTYRGNTEAFF.

The table lists this clonotype with a few counts. The V call is TRBV4-3, the J call TRBJ1-2, with D uncertain. This CDR3 is built from 15 residues. The germline V gene has CDR1 LGHNA and CDR2 YSLEER. The germline V and J ends were trimmed by 0 bases and 0 bases, with 8 bases remaining between them. CDR3 loop: CASSQDPGANYGYTF. The CDR3 nucleotides read TGCGCCAGCAGCCAAGATCCCGGAGCTAACTATGGCTACACCTTC.

The CDR3 bases are TGTGCCATCAGCGCTATTGGGACTAGCGGGGGATTGTACCAAGAGACCCAGTACTTC. It encodes CAISAIGTSGGLYQETQYF. This chain joins TRBV10-3 and TRBJ2-5; 14 bases map to TRBD2. The V and J ends lost 6 bases and 0 bases, in that order; junction bases with no gene match: 12. The CDR3 extends over 19 amino acids. CDR1 and CDR2 from the germline V gene are ENHRY and SYGVKD.

This clonotype was seen a few times. The chain employs TRBV6-2 or TRBV6-3 and TRBJ1-1; 7 nucleotides agree with TRBD1. V shed 8 bases, J shed 1 base, and the junction held 4 bases outside the gene matches. The germline gives CDR1 MNHEY, CDR2 SVGEGT. The CDR3 extends over 13 amino acids. DNA of the CDR3: TGTGCCAGCTTGACAGGGCGGAACACTGAAGCTTTCTTT. Residues: CASLTGRNTEAFF.

The chain joins TRBV5-4 to TRBJ2-2; D gene uncertain. CDR1 and CDR2 (germline): SGHNT, YYREEE (reference sequence). With 9 bases removed from V and 4 bases from J, the gap between germline ends came to 10 bases. The CDR3 sequence is 12 residues long. The CDR3 is CATPLPTGELFF. CDR3 in DNA: TGTGCCACACCACTACCCACCGGGGAGCTGTTTTTT.

The sample holds a few counts of this clonotype. The chain recombines TRBV7-8 with TRBJ1-1; D is undetermined. The V end was cut by 5 bases, the J end by 3 bases, with 16 bases between. Germline V gene lookup returns CDR1 SGHVS and CDR2 FQNEAQ. This CDR3 is 15 amino acids long. In nucleotides, the CDR3 is TGTGCCAGCAGCAACCCCGGACCCGGGGACACTGAAGCTTTCTTT. This gives the protein CASSNPGPGDTEAFF. Together with reference TRBV7-8 and TRBJ1-1, the CDR3 gives the full variable domain: GAGVSQSPRYKVAKRGQDVALRCDPISGHVSLFWYQQALGQGPEFLTYFQNEAQLDKSGLPSDRFFAERPEGSVSTLKIQRTQQEDSAVYLCASSNPGPGDTEAFFGQGTRLTVV.

Remarks on this clonotype: It differs at one base from a far larger clone, so likely a read error. The V and J genes are TRBV12-3 or TRBV12-4 and TRBJ2-5, with 8 positions matching TRBD1. The CDR3 is 13 residues long. The DNA for the CDR3 is TGTACCAGCAGTTCAGGGGGCTTAGAGACCCAGTACTTC. Translated: CTSSSGGLETQYF.

Here the CDR3 reads CASSPRPRSSNEQYF. The DNA for the CDR3 is TGTGCCAGCAGCCCCCGGCCTAGGAGTAGCAACGAGCAGTACTTC. The rearrangement joins TRBV7-2 to TRBJ2-7; unclear D gene. Germline V gene lookup returns CDR1 SGHTA and CDR2 FQGNSA. The CDR3 covers 15 residues. Trimming took off 5 bases at V and 5 bases at J, with 19 bases between the two ends.

The chain joins TRBV21-1 to TRBJ2-1; the table's D call, TRBD2, has no DNA check behind it. TRBV21-1 is a recognized pseudogene. The CDR3 is 18 residues long. The CDR3 here is CASSTPPSVSGRYNEQFF. In nucleotides, the CDR3 is TGTGCCAGCAGCACCCCCCCATCGGTAAGCGGGAGGTACAATGAGCAGTTCTTC.

This clonotype appeared a few times. The chain combines TRBV6-5 with TRBJ2-2; 7 positions agree with TRBD1. The ends lost 5 bases at V and 4 bases at J; junction bases unmatched: 4. The CDR3 has 14 residues. Germline CDR1 reads MNHEY; CDR2 reads SVGAGI. The CDR3 region is CASSMGQPTGELFF. The CDR3 bases are TGTGCCAGCAGTATGGGACAGCCCACCGGGGAGCTGTTTTTT.

There are a few counts of this clonotype. The chain joins TRBV6-5 to TRBJ2-1, with D possibly TRBD1 on 5 matching bases. The CDR3 has 15 residues. The V end lost 3 bases, the J end lost 0 bases, and 9 bases lay between the germline ends. Germline V CDR1 and CDR2: MNHEY, SVGAGI. This chain's CDR3 is CASSYGAASYNEQFF. The CDR3 region has the DNA TGTGCCAGCAGTTATGGGGCAGCCTCCTACAATGAGCAGTTCTTC.

This clonotype was seen only a few times. This rearrangement joins TRBV29-1 to TRBJ2-7, with 7 bases aligning to TRBD1. Germline trimming cut 7 bases from V and 0 bases from J; bases unmatched to any gene: 12. The CDR3 has 15 amino acids. Germline V lookup: CDR1 SQVTM, CDR2 ANQGSEA. The CDR3 protein is CSETDREQPSYEQYF. Written as DNA, the CDR3 is TGCAGCGAGACCGACAGGGAACAACCCTCCTACGAGCAGTACTTC.

V and J are TRBV7-8 and TRBJ1-1, with D tentatively TRBD1 (5 bases). Per germline, CDR1 SGHVS and CDR2 FQNEAQ. Trimming left V 1 base short and J 5 bases short, with 11 bases between. CDR3 size: 14 residues. The CDR3 spells CASSLGQWGTEAFF. In DNA form, the CDR3 reads TGTGCCAGCAGCTTAGGTCAGTGGGGGACTGAAGCTTTCTTT.

This clonotype has more than one count but fewer than ten. CDR3 residues: CAAQTRQGNTEAFF. In DNA form, the CDR3 reads TGTGCCGCCCAGACCCGACAGGGGAACACTGAAGCTTTCTTT. The gene calls are TRBV6-2 or TRBV6-3 and TRBJ1-1; the match to TRBD1 covers 7 bases. Germline-derived CDR1 and CDR2 are MNHEY and SVGEGT. The CDR3 is 14 residues long. Trimming took 11 bases from V and 1 from J; bases not matched to a gene: 10.

This clonotype appeared a few times. The genes are TRBV28 and TRBJ2-2; D is perhaps TRBD2 (6 bases). Trimming removed 8 bases from V and 5 bases from J, with 18 bases in between. In germline, CDR1 is MDHEN, CDR2 SYDVKM. The CDR3 is made up of 15 amino acids. Here the CDR3 reads CASGGAASSTGELFF. The CDR3 DNA sequence: TGTGCCAGCGGCGGGGCGGCTAGCTCTACCGGGGAGCTGTTTTTT. Based on the CDR3 plus reference TRBV28 and TRBJ2-2, the full variable domain is DVKVTQSSRYLVKRTGEKVFLECVQDMDHENMFWYRQDPGLGLRLIYFSYDVKMKEKGDIPEGYSVSREKKERFSLILESASTNQTSMYLCASGGAASSTGELFFGEGSRLTVL.

The chain joins TRBV7-2 to TRBJ2-7; D gene uncertain. Per germline, CDR1 SGHTA and CDR2 FQGNSA. The CDR3 covers 12 residues. V gave up 5 bases and J gave up 2 bases, with 7 bases separating them. This CDR3 reads CASSEPPYEQYF. The CDR3 DNA sequence: TGTGCCAGCAGCGAACCTCCCTACGAGCAGTACTTC.

The chain recombines TRBV3-1 with TRBJ2-3, with D uncertain. Germline-derived CDR1 and CDR2 are LGHDT and YNNKEL (reference sequence). The V end was cut by 1 base, the J end by 2 bases, with 16 bases between. The CDR3 is made up of 17 amino acids. The DNA of the CDR3 is TGTGCCAGCAGCCAAGTGGACGGACGTAGCCCCACAGATACGCAGTATTTT. This gives the protein CASSQVDGRSPTDTQYF.